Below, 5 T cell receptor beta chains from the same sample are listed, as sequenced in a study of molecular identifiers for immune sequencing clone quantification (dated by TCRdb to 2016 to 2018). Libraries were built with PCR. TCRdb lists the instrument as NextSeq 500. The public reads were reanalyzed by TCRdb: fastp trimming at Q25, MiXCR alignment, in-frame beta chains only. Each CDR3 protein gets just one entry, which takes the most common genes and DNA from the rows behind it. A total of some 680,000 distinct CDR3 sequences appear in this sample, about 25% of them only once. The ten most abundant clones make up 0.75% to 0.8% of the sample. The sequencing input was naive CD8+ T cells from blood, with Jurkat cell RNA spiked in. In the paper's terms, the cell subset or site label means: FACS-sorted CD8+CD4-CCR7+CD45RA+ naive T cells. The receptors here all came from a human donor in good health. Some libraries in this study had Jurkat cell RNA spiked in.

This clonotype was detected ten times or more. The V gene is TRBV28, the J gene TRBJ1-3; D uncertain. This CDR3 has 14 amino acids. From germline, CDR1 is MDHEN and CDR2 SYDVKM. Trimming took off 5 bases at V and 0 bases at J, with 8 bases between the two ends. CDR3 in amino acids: CASSPRDSGNTIYF. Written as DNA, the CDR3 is TGTGCCAGCAGTCCCCGAGACTCTGGAAACACCATATATTTT.

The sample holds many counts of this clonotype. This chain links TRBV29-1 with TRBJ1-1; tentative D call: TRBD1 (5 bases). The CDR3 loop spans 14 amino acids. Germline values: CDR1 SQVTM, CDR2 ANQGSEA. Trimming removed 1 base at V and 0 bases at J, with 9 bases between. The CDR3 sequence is CSVEGGPMNTEAFF. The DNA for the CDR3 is TGCAGCGTTGAAGGGGGACCTATGAACACTGAAGCTTTCTTT.

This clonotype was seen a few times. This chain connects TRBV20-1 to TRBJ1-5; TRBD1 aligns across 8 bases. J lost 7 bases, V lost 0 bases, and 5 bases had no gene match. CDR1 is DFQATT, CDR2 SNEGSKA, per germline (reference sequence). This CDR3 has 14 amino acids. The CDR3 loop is CSARDPGGRQPQHF. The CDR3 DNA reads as TGCAGTGCTAGAGATCCAGGGGGCCGGCAGCCCCAGCATTTT.

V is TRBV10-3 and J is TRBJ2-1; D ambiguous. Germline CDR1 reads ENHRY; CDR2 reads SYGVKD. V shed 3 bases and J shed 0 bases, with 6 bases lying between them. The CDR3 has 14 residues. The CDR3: CAISDGYSYNEQFF. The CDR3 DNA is TGTGCCATCAGTGATGGGTACTCCTACAATGAGCAGTTCTTC.

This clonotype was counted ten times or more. The CDR3 DNA reads TGCGCCAGCAGCCAAGATACCCAGTATAATGAAAAACTGTTTTTT. Its protein product is CASSQDTQYNEKLFF. The chain couples TRBV4-3 to TRBJ1-4; D remains unclear. V was shortened by 0 bases and J by 4 bases, with 9 bases between the two germline ends. The CDR3 is 15 residues long. Germline values: CDR1 LGHNA, CDR2 YSLEER.